This entry lists 5 T cell receptor beta chains sequenced from one sample in a study of PD-1 blockade in mismatch repair-deficient tumors (dated 2017 in TCRdb). Library generation was performed with the immunoSEQ multiplex PCR assay. Drawn from immuneACCESS, this table holds only the in-frame rearrangements with V and J called that TCRdb kept. Clones are partly lost; checked studies trace under half to an unresolved V gene and leave the rest unexplained. Across this sample there are about 130,000 clones, with around nine tenths seen only once. The top ten clonotypes cover about an eighth of the sample. Specimen: peripheral blood, collected 70 to 73 weeks after starting pembrolizumab. Receptor source: an adult with mismatch repair-deficient cancer.

This chain uses TRBV7-2 with TRBJ1-2, with TRBD1 as a possible D gene (5 bases). The CDR3 contains 16 residues. Trimming removed 1 base from V and 7 bases from J, with 19 bases in between. Germline V gene data show CDR1 as SGHTA and CDR2 as FQGNSA. The CDR3 loop is CASSLVPTGFLGGYTF. CDR3 coding DNA: TGTGCCAGCAGCTTAGTCCCCACAGGCTTCCTAGGTGGCTACACCTTC.

The chain is built from TRBV27 and TRBJ1-5; D gene ambiguous. V was trimmed by 4 bases and J by 2 bases, leaving 15 bases between them. There are 16 residues in the CDR3. Germline V gives CDR1 MNHEY, CDR2 SMNVEV (reference sequence). The DNA for the CDR3 is TGTGCCAGCAGTTCTCGGGCCTGGCATGGCAATCAGCCCCAGCATTTT. Translation: CASSSRAWHGNQPQHF.

This clone showed up just once. This chain uses TRBV27 with TRBJ1-5, with D possibly matching TRBD1 (6 bases). The germline V and J ends were trimmed by 4 bases and 7 bases, with 17 bases remaining between them. The CDR3 is 15 residues long. The germline CDR1 and CDR2 sequences are MNHEY and SMNVEV (reference sequence). CDR3 in amino acids: CASSSGTLGGQPQHF. DNA for the CDR3: TGTGCCAGCAGTTCCGGGACACTTGGGGGCCAGCCCCAGCATTTT.

This clone came up once. The rearrangement links TRBV6-5 to TRBJ1-1; D is unclear. V shed 4 bases and J shed 3 bases, with 9 bases lying between them. CDR1 MNHEY and CDR2 SVGAGI come from the germline V gene. There are 13 residues in the CDR3. CDR3 sequence: CASSLAQDTEAFF. The CDR3 region has the DNA TGTGCCAGCAGTTTGGCCCAAGACACTGAAGCTTTCTTT.

The V and J genes are TRBV30 and TRBJ2-1; D may be TRBD1 or TRBD2 (5 bases each). This CDR3 has 14 residues. Trimming removed 3 bases from V and 6 bases from J, with 15 bases in between. Germline assignment: CDR1 GTSNPN and CDR2 SVGIG (reference sequence). The CDR3 spells CAWRQTGPFNEQFF. The CDR3 coding sequence is TGTGCCTGGAGACAAACGGGACCATTCAATGAGCAGTTCTTC.